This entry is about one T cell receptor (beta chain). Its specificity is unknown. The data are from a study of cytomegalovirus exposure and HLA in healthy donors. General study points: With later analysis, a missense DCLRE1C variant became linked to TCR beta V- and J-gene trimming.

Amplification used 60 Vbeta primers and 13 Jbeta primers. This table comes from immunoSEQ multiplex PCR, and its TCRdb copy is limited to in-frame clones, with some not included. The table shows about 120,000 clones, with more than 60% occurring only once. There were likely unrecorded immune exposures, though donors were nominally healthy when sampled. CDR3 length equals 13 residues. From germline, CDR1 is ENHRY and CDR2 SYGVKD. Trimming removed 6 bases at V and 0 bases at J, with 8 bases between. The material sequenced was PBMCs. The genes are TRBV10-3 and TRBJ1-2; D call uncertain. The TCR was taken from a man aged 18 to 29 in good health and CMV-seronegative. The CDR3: CAIRRESNYGYTF. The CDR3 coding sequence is TGTGCCATCAGGAGGGAATCTAACTATGGCTACACCTTC.